This TCR beta chain was recorded in a study of blood T cell repertoires in COVID-19. About the study: Donors in the United States, Italy and Spain gave samples during acute or convalescent COVID-19.

CDR3 length: 14 amino acids. CDR1 is LNHDA, CDR2 SQIVND, per germline (reference sequence). Trimming took off 3 bases at V and 5 bases at J, with 10 bases between the two ends. Here immunoSEQ multiplex PCR was the method, and the copy in TCRdb shows in-frame clones only, minus some. The sample has about 280,000 clones, approximately 86% seen once. Sequencing was performed on peripheral blood. This chain joins TRBV19 and TRBJ2-2, with D maybe TRBD2 (6 bases). This TCR was recovered from a woman aged 25 to 39 who had recovered from COVID-19. CDR3 protein: CASSIWAGTGELFF. Written as DNA, the CDR3 is TGTGCCAGTAGTATCTGGGCGGGGACCGGGGAGCTGTTTTTT.